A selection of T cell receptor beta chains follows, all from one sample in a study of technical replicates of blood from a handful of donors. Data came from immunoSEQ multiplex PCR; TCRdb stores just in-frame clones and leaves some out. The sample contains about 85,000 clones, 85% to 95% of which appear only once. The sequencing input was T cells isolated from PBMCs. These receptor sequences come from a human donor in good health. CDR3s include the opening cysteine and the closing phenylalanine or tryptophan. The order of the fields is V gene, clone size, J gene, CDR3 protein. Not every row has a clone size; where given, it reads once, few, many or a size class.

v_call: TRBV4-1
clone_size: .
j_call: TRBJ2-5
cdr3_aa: CASSQGERASGTRETQYF

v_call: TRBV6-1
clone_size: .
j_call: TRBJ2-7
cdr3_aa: CASSVFPLLYEQYF

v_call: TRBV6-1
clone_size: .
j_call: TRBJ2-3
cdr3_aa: CASSANPTGVGDTQYF

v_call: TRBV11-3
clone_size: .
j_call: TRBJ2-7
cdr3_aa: CASSQRQGSYEQYF

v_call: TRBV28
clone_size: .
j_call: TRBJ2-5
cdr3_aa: CASSNPGLTQETQYF

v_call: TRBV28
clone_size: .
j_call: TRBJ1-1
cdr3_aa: CASRRTGVNTEAFF

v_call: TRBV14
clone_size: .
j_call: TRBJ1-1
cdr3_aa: CASSQLMATEAFF

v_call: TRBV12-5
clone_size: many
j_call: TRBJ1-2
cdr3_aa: CASGLVSRHSYGYTF

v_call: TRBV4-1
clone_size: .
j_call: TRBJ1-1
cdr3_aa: CASSQPQGTNTEAFF

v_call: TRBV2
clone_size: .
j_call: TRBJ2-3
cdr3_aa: CASSETSGGDTQYF

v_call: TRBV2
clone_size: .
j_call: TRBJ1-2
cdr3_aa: CASSEVEGTGELVGYTF

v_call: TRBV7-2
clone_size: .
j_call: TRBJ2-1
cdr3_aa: CASSQARTSGRGFHEQFF

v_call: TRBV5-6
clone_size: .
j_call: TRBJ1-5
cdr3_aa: CASSYQGAAQPQHF

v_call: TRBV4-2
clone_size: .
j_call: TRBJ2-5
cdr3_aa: CASSQDSLASETQYF

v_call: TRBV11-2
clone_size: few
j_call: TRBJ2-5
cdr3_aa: CASSLASGGGETQYF

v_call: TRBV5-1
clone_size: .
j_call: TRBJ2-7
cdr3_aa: CASSLASTGGKDYEQYF

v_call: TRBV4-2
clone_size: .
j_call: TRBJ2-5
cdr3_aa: CASSQDTGKPGETQYF

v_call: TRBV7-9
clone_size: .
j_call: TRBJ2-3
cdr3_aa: CASSKGQGVTDTQYF

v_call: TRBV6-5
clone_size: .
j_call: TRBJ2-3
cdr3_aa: CASSRTQMSGSTQYF

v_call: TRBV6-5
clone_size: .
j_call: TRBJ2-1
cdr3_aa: CASSYSEFGAQFF